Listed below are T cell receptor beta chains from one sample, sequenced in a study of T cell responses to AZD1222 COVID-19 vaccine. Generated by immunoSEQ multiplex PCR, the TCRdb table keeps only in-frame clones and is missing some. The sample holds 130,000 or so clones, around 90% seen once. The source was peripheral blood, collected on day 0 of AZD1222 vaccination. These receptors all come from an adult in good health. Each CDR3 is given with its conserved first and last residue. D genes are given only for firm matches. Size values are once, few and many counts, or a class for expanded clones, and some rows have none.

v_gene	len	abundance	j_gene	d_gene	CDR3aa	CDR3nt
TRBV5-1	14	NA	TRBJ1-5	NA	CASSLRTVNQPQHF	TGCGCCAGCAGCTTGCGGACAGTCAATCAGCCCCAGCATTTT
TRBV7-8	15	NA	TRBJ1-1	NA	CASSLDAGIRTEAFF	TGTGCCAGCAGCTTAGACGCGGGGATCCGCACTGAAGCTTTCTTT
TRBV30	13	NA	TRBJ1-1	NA	CAWSFQINTEAFF	TGTGCCTGGAGTTTCCAGATTAACACTGAAGCTTTCTTT
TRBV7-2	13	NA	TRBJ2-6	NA	CASSSGGANVLTF	TGTGCCAGCAGCTCGGGTGGGGCCAACGTCCTGACTTTC
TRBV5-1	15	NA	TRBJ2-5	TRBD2	CASSSTGGDQETQYF	TGCGCCAGCAGCTCGACTGGGGGGGACCAAGAGACCCAGTACTTC
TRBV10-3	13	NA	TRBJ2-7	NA	CAISVGGSYEQYF	TGTGCCATCAGTGTGGGGGGCTCCTACGAGCAGTACTTC
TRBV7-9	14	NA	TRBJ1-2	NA	CASTTVFVRGGYTF	TGTGCCAGCACCACCGTTTTTGTTCGGGGGGGCTACACCTTC
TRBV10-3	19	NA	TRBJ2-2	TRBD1	CAISEFWTGGPGGTGELFF	TGTGCCATCAGTGAGTTCTGGACAGGGGGACCCGGCGGCACCGGGGAGCTGTTTTTT
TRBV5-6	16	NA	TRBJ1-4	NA	CASSFWAPAPNEKLFF	TGTGCCAGCAGCTTTTGGGCTCCGGCACCTAATGAAAAACTGTTTTTT
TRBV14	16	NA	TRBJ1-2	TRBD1	CASSQDWAGGTYGYTF	TGTGCCAGCAGCCAAGATTGGGCAGGGGGCACATATGGCTACACCTTC
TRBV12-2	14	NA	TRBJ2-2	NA	CASRLSIGTGELFF	TGTGCAAGTCGCCTTTCTATTGGCACCGGGGAGCTGTTTTTT
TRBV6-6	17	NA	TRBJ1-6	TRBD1	CASSPPRGGGGYSPLHF	TGTGCCAGCAGTCCTCCGCGTGGAGGGGGCGGTTATTCACCCCTCCACTTT
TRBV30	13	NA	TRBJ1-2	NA	CAWSVLAGAGYTF	TGTGCCTGGAGTGTATTGGCAGGGGCTGGCTACACCTTC
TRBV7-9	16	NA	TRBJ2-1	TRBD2	CASSYLGGAPYNEQFF	TGTGCCAGCAGCTACCTCGGGGGGGCTCCCTACAATGAGCAGTTCTTC
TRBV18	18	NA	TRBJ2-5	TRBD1	CASSPPGARGTGQETQYF	TGTGCCAGCTCACCACCGGGAGCTCGAGGGACAGGGCAAGAGACCCAGTACTTC
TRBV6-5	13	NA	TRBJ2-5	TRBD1	CASSRTGKETQYF	TGTGCCAGCAGCCGGACAGGGAAAGAGACCCAGTACTTC
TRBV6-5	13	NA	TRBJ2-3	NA	CATPSWTTDTQYF	TGTGCCACCCCCTCTTGGACAACAGATACGCAGTATTTT
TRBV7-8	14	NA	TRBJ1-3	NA	CASSLDRQGNTIYF	TGTGCCAGCAGCTTAGACCGCCAGGGGAACACCATATATTTT
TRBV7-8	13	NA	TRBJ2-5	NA	CASSFVGRETQYF	TGTGCCAGCAGCTTCGTGGGGCGGGAGACCCAGTACTTC
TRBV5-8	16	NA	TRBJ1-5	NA	CASSLPTDSRPILGLF	TGTGCCAGCAGCTTGCCCACTGACAGCCGACCGATTTTGGGGCTTTTT
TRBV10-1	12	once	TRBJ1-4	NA	CASSEGSEKLFF	TGCGCCAGCAGTGAGGGCAGCGAAAAACTGTTTTTT
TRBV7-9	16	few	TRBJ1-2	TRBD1	CASSLDRTGSLHGYTF	TGTGCCAGCAGCTTAGACAGGACAGGTAGCCTCCATGGCTACACCTTC
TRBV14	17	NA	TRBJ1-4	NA	CASSQPISRATNEKLFF	TGTGCCAGCAGCCAGCCTATTTCAAGAGCAACTAATGAAAAACTGTTTTTT
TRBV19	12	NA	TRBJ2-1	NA	CASSNGWGEQFF	TGTGCCAGTAGTAATGGATGGGGTGAGCAGTTCTTC
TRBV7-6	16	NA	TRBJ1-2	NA	CASSPEAGTFGYGYTF	TGTGCCAGCAGCCCCGAGGCCGGGACATTTGGCTATGGCTACACCTTC
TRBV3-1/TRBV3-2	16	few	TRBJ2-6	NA	CASSRDIRSGANVLTF	TGTGCCAGCAGCAGGGACATCCGCTCTGGGGCCAACGTCCTGACTTTC
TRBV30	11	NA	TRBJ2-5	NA	CAGGPQETQYF	TGTGCTGGGGGGCCGCAAGAGACCCAGTACTTC
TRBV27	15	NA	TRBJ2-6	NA	CASRRDTSGANVLTF	TGTGCCAGCAGACGGGACACCTCTGGGGCCAACGTCCTGACTTTC
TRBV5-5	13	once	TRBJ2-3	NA	CASSLVGSDTQYF	TGTGCCAGCAGCTTGGTTGGGTCAGATACGCAGTATTTT
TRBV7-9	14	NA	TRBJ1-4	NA	CASRSSGALNKLFF	TGTGCCAGCAGGTCCTCGGGGGCGCTTAATAAACTGTTTTTT
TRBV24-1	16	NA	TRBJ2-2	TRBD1	CATSDRPGTGHGELFF	TGTGCCACCAGTGACCGCCCCGGGACAGGGCACGGGGAGCTGTTTTTT
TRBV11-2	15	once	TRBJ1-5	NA	CASSEGPAYNQPQHF	TGTGCCAGCAGCGAGGGACCGGCCTACAATCAGCCCCAGCATTTT
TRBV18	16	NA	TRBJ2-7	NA	CASSPQGTGSSYEQYF	TGTGCCAGCTCACCCCAAGGGACGGGGAGCTCCTACGAGCAGTACTTC
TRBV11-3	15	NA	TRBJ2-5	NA	CASSLGTQYQETQYF	TGTGCCAGCAGCTTAGGTACCCAGTACCAAGAGACCCAGTACTTC
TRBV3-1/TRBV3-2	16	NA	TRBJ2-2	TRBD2	CASSQPRGVDTGELFF	TGTGCCAGCAGCCAACCGCGGGGGGTTGACACCGGGGAGCTGTTTTTT
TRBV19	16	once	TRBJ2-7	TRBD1	CASSTQRQGATYEQYF	TGTGCCAGTAGTACCCAGAGACAGGGGGCAACCTACGAGCAGTACTTC
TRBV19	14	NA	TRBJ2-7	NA	CASSILVGTYEQYF	TGTGCCAGTAGTATACTAGTGGGAACTTACGAGCAGTACTTC
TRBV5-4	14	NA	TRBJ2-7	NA	CASSLAGSSYEQYF	TGTGCCAGCAGCTTGGCCGGGTCCTCCTACGAGCAGTACTTC
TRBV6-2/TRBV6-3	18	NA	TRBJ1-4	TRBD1	CASSDPGQGISTNEKLFF	TGTGCCAGCAGTGACCCAGGACAGGGGATCTCAACTAATGAAAAACTGTTTTTT
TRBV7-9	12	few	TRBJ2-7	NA	CASSLGWDEQYF	TGTGCCAGCAGCTTAGGGTGGGACGAGCAGTACTTC
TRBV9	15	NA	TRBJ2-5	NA	CASSGPGTPPGGQYF	TGTGCCAGCAGCGGGCCCGGGACCCCACCCGGGGGCCAGTACTTC